Presented here are 28 T cell receptor beta chains from one specimen sequenced in a study of blood T cell repertoires in COVID-19. Only in-frame clones appear in the TCRdb table, and some are missing; sequencing was by immunoSEQ multiplex PCR. The sample lists 120,000 or so clones; about three quarters were seen once. Specimen: peripheral blood. Receptor source: a woman aged 70 to 79 with acute or convalescent COVID-19.

The chain couples TRBV27 to TRBJ1-2; D is perhaps TRBD1 (6 bases). Trimming shortened V by 5 bases and J by 1 base, and 8 bases separated the two germline ends. The CDR3 has 13 residues. Germline assignment: CDR1 MNHEY and CDR2 SMNVEV (reference sequence). In DNA, the CDR3 is TGTGCCAGCAGTACGGACAGTAACTATGGCTACACCTTC. Protein sequence: CASSTDSNYGYTF.

This clone has a single count. This rearrangement joins TRBV30 to TRBJ2-1; 10 nucleotides align to TRBD2. Germline loops: CDR1 GTSNPN, CDR2 SVGIG (reference sequence). The CDR3 runs 13 residues. With V trimmed by 5 bases and J by 7 bases, 5 bases remained unmatched. CDR3 residues: CAWAGLARNEQFF. The DNA for the CDR3 is TGTGCCTGGGCGGGACTAGCGAGAAATGAGCAGTTCTTC.

The DNA for the CDR3 is TGTGCCATCACGGACTGGACCGGGACAGGGGCCCTGCTTAGCAATCAGCCCCAGCATTTT. Translated: CAITDWTGTGALLSNQPQHF. This chain links TRBV10-3 with TRBJ1-5, with TRBD1 identical over 10 bases. Losses at the gene ends were 7 bases for V and 0 bases for J; bases not matched to a gene: 18. The CDR3 length is 20 residues. Germline V lookup: CDR1 ENHRY, CDR2 SYGVKD.

This clone has a single count. This rearrangement joins TRBV7-8 to TRBJ1-2; D gene unclear. The germline V gene encodes CDR1 SGHVS and CDR2 FQNEAQ. The CDR3 consists of 12 residues. V dropped 2 bases and J dropped 5 bases, with 6 bases sitting between them. CDR3 loop: CASSLIGYGYTF. CDR3 sequence (DNA): TGTGCCAGCAGCTTAATCGGGTATGGCTACACCTTC.

In the case of this clone: This sample includes further DNA sequences coding for the same CDR3. This chain connects TRBV7-2 to TRBJ1-2; D might be TRBD1 (6 bases). The CDR3 totals 13 residues. Germline loops: CDR1 SGHTA, CDR2 FQGNSA. Trimming removed 4 bases at V and 3 bases at J, with 9 bases between. CDR3 region: CASSSYRDYGYTF. Written as DNA, the CDR3 is TGTGCCAGCAGCTCATACAGGGACTATGGCTACACCTTC.

The chain carries TRBV2 and TRBJ2-7; 8 nucleotides line up with TRBD2. J lost 6 bases, V lost 0 bases, and 4 bases had no gene match. The length of the CDR3 is 14 residues. Per the germline V gene, CDR1 is SNHLY and CDR2 is FYNNEI. The DNA for the CDR3 is TGTGCCAGCAGTGAAGCGCACGGGGGGGGCGAGCAGTACTTC. It encodes CASSEAHGGGEQYF.

As to this clone: An end of the junction differs from the germline gene, which may be a read error. The rearrangement joins TRBV10-2 to TRBJ1-6, with D possibly being TRBD1 (6 bases). The CDR3 runs to 13 residues. Germline CDR1 WSHSY, CDR2 SAAADI. The CDR3 protein is CASCDRPNSPLHF. The CDR3 nucleotides are TGCGCCAGCTGTGACAGGCCTAATTCACCCCTCCACTTT.

This clone has just one count. The genes are TRBV29-1 and TRBJ2-3, with D hard to call. Germline values: CDR1 SQVTM, CDR2 ANQGSEA. V was clipped by 7 bases and J by 0 bases, with 14 bases between them. This CDR3 is 14 amino acids long. CDR3 region: CSALWASSTDTQYF. In nucleotides, the CDR3 is TGCAGCGCCCTATGGGCATCGAGCACAGATACGCAGTATTTT.

V usage is TRBV5-6 and J usage is TRBJ1-6; D is ambiguous. The V end lost 0 bases, the J end lost 7 bases, and 8 bases lay between the germline ends. Looked up from germline, CDR1 is SGHDT and CDR2 is YYEEEE. This CDR3 has 14 residues. DNA for the CDR3: TGTGCCAGCAGCTTGGACAGAAGAAATTCACCCCTCCACTTT. Translation gives CASSLDRRNSPLHF.

The CDR3 DNA reads as TGCAGCGTTGAAACCTTATGGGAGGGGAGTGGAGAGACCCAGTACTTC. Its protein product is CSVETLWEGSGETQYF. The chain uses TRBV29-1 and TRBJ2-5; 7 bases match TRBD2. Germline CDR1 SQVTM, CDR2 ANQGSEA. The CDR3 covers 16 residues. The V gene end was trimmed by 2 bases and the J gene end by 4 bases; junction bases not matched to a gene: 13.

The CDR3 loop reads CASSVEGTSGAVDTQYF. The CDR3 DNA follows: TGTGCCAGCAGCGTAGAGGGTACTAGCGGGGCGGTAGATACGCAGTATTTT. V and J are TRBV9 and TRBJ2-3; 10 bases are shared with TRBD2. V lost 0 bases and J lost 5; bases outside the gene matches: 9. CDR3 size: 17 residues. Germline CDR1 is SGDLS and CDR2 is YYNGEE.

The chain combines TRBV3-1 (or the pseudogene TRBV3-2) with TRBJ1-2; 10 bases agree with TRBD1. The germline CDR1 and CDR2 sequences are LGHDT and YNNKEL (reference sequence). CDR3 length: 14 residues. The trim removed 3 bases at V and 9 bases at J, leaving 7 bases unmatched. The CDR3 region has the DNA TGTGCCAGCAGCCACGGACAGGGGGGCGAGCGCTACACCTTC. It is translated as CASSHGQGGERYTF.

The V call is TRBV14, the J call TRBJ2-2; D is perhaps TRBD1 (5 bases). The V end was cut by 3 bases, the J end by 6 bases, with 8 bases between. The CDR3 length is 13 residues. Germline V gene sequence: CDR1 SGHDN, CDR2 FVKESK. CDR3: CASSQRRAGELFF. The CDR3 DNA follows: TGTGCCAGCAGCCAGCGCAGGGCCGGGGAGCTGTTTTTT.

V and J are TRBV5-6 and TRBJ1-4, with D uncertain. Per the germline V gene, CDR1 is SGHDT and CDR2 is YYEEEE. Trimming stripped 1 base from V and 3 bases from J, with 10 bases between. The CDR3 has 15 residues. The CDR3 sequence is CASSLMSLANEKLFF. The CDR3 bases are TGTGCCAGCAGCTTGATGAGTCTGGCTAATGAAAAACTGTTTTTT.

The CDR3 DNA sequence: TGTGCTAGTGCCTTTGACGGCAGGGCAGAGACCCAGTACTTC. Translation gives CASAFDGRAETQYF. The rearrangement joins TRBV12-5 to TRBJ2-5; possibly TRBD1 for D (5 bases). The V end was cut by 7 bases, the J end by 4 bases, with 16 bases between. CDR3 length equals 14 residues. The germline V gene encodes CDR1 LGHNT and CDR2 FRNRAP. The full variable domain, rest sourced from reference TRBV12-5 and TRBJ2-5, is DARVTQTPRHKVTEMGQEVTMRCQPILGHNTVFWYRQTMMQGLELLAYFRNRAPLDDSGMPKDRFSAEMPDATLATLKIQPSEPRDSAVYFCASAFDGRAETQYFGPGTRLLVL.

This clone has a handful of counts. The chain uses TRBV14 and TRBJ2-2, with TRBD1 as a possible D gene (5 bases). Germline CDR1 reads SGHDN; CDR2 reads FVKESK. Trimming removed 4 bases at V and 4 bases at J, with 16 bases between. The CDR3 runs 16 residues. CDR3 sequence: CASSPRGLWGTGELFF. Written as DNA, the CDR3 is TGTGCCAGCAGCCCAAGGGGTCTCTGGGGCACCGGGGAGCTGTTTTTT. The variable domain in full, completed from reference TRBV14 and TRBJ2-2, reads EAGVTQFPSHSVIEKGQTVTLRCDPISGHDNLYWYRRVMGKEIKFLLHFVKESKQDESGMPNNRFLAERTGGTYSTLKVQPAELEDSGVYFCASSPRGLWGTGELFFGEGSRLTVL.

This clone has just one count. V and J are TRBV6-6 and TRBJ1-2, with D perhaps TRBD1 (6 bases). This CDR3 is 16 amino acids long. Germline assignment: CDR1 MNHNY and CDR2 SVGAGI (reference sequence). Deletions cut 0 bases from V and 8 bases from J, with 19 bases between. CDR3 sequence reads: CASSYSGGQIGDGYTF. The CDR3 DNA reads TGTGCCAGCAGTTACTCCGGAGGACAGATTGGTGACGGCTACACCTTC.

Only a few counts were recorded for this clone. The DNA for the CDR3 is TGTGCCAGTAGTTTCAGGGGCGGCTACACTGAAGCTTTCTTT. The encoded protein is CASSFRGGYTEAFF. The V and J genes are TRBV19 and TRBJ1-1, with D perhaps TRBD1 (6 bases). Germline loops: CDR1 LNHDA, CDR2 SQIVND (reference sequence). Trimming removed 5 bases at V and 3 bases at J, with 13 bases between. This CDR3 region has 14 residues.

The rearrangement links TRBV5-1 to TRBJ2-7; 7 bases map to TRBD1. CDR3 length: 13 amino acids. The germline V gene has CDR1 SGHRS and CDR2 YFSETQ. V gave up 4 bases and J gave up 6 bases; unmatched junction bases: 7. The CDR3 is CASSPNRGSEQYF. CDR3 sequence (DNA): TGCGCCAGCAGCCCAAACAGGGGTTCCGAGCAGTACTTC. The full variable domain, rest sourced from reference TRBV5-1 and TRBJ2-7, is KAGVTQTPRYLIKTRGQQVTLSCSPISGHRSVSWYQQTPGQGLQFLFEYFSETQRNKGNFPGRFSGRQFSNSRSEMNVSTLELGDSALYLCASSPNRGSEQYFGPGTRLTVT.

V usage is TRBV30 and J usage is TRBJ1-4; a possible D gene is TRBD1 (5 bases). Trimming pared 4 bases from V and 3 bases from J, leaving 12 bases between. This CDR3 contains 14 residues. Germline V gives CDR1 GTSNPN, CDR2 SVGIG (reference sequence). This CDR3 reads CAWNPGYANEKLFF. The CDR3 nucleotides are TGTGCCTGGAACCCAGGGTACGCTAATGAAAAACTGTTTTTT. Variable domain in full (rest from reference TRBV30 and TRBJ1-4): SQTIHQWPATLVQPVGSPLSLECTVEGTSNPNLYWYRQAAGRGLQLLFYSVGIGQISSEVPQNLSASRPQDRQFILSSKKLLLSDSGFYLCAWNPGYANEKLFFGSGTQLSVL.

This clone has just a few counts. The V gene is TRBV6-4, the J gene TRBJ2-3; 12 bases agree with TRBD1. V lost 0 bases to trimming and J lost 3 bases; unmatched junction nucleotides: 7. This CDR3 is built from 18 residues. Per germline, CDR1 MRHNA and CDR2 SNTAGT. CDR3 DNA: TGTGCCAGCAGTGACTCAGGGGGGACAGGGGGCGGAACAGATACGCAGTATTTT. Translation gives CASSDSGGTGGGTDTQYF.

CDR3 loop: CASSLDGTGGSGNTIYF. As DNA, the CDR3 is TGTGCCAGCAGCTTAGATGGGACAGGGGGCTCTGGAAACACCATATATTTT. The chain joins TRBV7-2 to TRBJ1-3, with 11 bases that match TRBD1. Germline V gene sequence: CDR1 SGHTA, CDR2 FQGNSA. The CDR3 loop spans 17 amino acids. Trimming took 1 base from V and 0 from J; bases not matched to a gene: 2.

The rearrangement joins TRBV6-2 or TRBV6-3 to TRBJ1-5; 7 bases are a match to TRBD1. This CDR3 comprises 16 residues. Germline values: CDR1 MNHEY, CDR2 SVGEGT. The V and J ends lost 4 bases and 2 bases, in that order; junction bases with no gene match: 8. In DNA form, the CDR3 reads TGTGCCAGCAGTTTCCTGGACAGGCTCGGCAATCAGCCCCAGCATTTT. Translation gives CASSFLDRLGNQPQHF.

This clone has only a few counts. V is TRBV5-1 and J is TRBJ1-2; TRBD1 matches 9 bases. Per the germline V gene, CDR1 is SGHRS and CDR2 is YFSETQ. V shed 0 bases, J shed 6 bases, and the junction held 3 bases outside the gene matches. The CDR3 totals 14 residues. CDR3 in DNA: TGCGCCAGCAGCTTGGCGGGACAGGGAGATGGCTACACCTTC. Amino acid sequence: CASSLAGQGDGYTF. Full variable domain (remainder filled in from reference TRBV5-1 and TRBJ1-2): KAGVTQTPRYLIKTRGQQVTLSCSPISGHRSVSWYQQTPGQGLQFLFEYFSETQRNKGNFPGRFSGRQFSNSRSEMNVSTLELGDSALYLCASSLAGQGDGYTFGSGTRLTVV.

This sequence joins TRBV6-2 or TRBV6-3 and TRBJ1-2; maybe TRBD1 (5 bases). This CDR3 spans 15 amino acids. CDR1 is MNHEY, CDR2 SVGEGT, per germline. V was clipped by 1 base and J by 7 bases, with 16 bases between them. The CDR3 DNA sequence: TGTGCCAGCAGTTACTTGACAGCGGGAGTAGGTGGCTACACCTTC. It specifies CASSYLTAGVGGYTF.

The V call is TRBV24-1, the J call TRBJ2-5, with 8 bases fitting TRBD1. Trimming cost V 3 bases and J 4 bases; bases outside gene matches: 12. Germline V gene sequence: CDR1 KGHDR, CDR2 SFDVKD. This CDR3 comprises 17 residues. CDR3 nucleotides: TGTGCCACCAGTGATGTGAGAGGGACAGGTTATGGAGAGACCCAGTACTTC. Residues: CATSDVRGTGYGETQYF.

The chain joins TRBV10-1 to TRBJ2-3, with 7 nucleotides matching TRBD2. The CDR3 has 14 residues. Trimming took 7 bases from V and 0 from J; bases not matched to a gene: 4. Germline V lookup: CDR1 WNHNN, CDR2 SYGVQD (reference sequence). The CDR3 nucleotides are TGCGCCAGCACTCGACTAGCTAGCACAGATACGCAGTATTTT. It encodes CASTRLASTDTQYF.

CDR3 nucleotides: TGTGCCAGCAGCGACCCCCCTTGGGCTAGCGACCGCACAGATACGCAGTATTTT. Amino acids: CASSDPPWASDRTDTQYF. The chain couples TRBV7-9 to TRBJ2-3; maybe TRBD2 (6 bases). From germline, CDR1 is SEHNR and CDR2 FQNEAQ (reference sequence). The CDR3 is 18 residues long. The V end was cut by 5 bases, the J end by 1 base, with 22 bases between. The whole variable domain, remainder taken from reference TRBV7-9 and TRBJ2-3, is DTGVSQNPRHKITKRGQNVTFRCDPISEHNRLYWYRQTLGQGPEFLTYFQNEAQLEKSRLLSDRFSAERPKGSFSTLEIQRTEQGDSAMYLCASSDPPWASDRTDTQYFGPGTRLTVL.